A single TCR beta chain is shown here with its context. TCRdb's table, derived via immunoSEQ multiplex PCR, lists solely in-frame clones and lacks some. Of nearly 110,000 clones in the sample, 85% to 95% were seen once. The data are from a study of blood T cell repertoires in COVID-19. The TCR was taken from a woman in her twenties or thirties with acute or convalescent COVID-19. Specimen: peripheral blood.

The CDR3 bases are TGCAGTGCTAGTACTAGCGGGGGCACAGATACGCAGTATTTT. Protein product: CSASTSGGTDTQYF. V and J are TRBV20-1 and TRBJ2-3; 10 nucleotides match TRBD2. The V segment lost 3 bases and the J segment 1 base; nucleotides outside the gene matches: 1. Germline V lookup: CDR1 DFQATT, CDR2 SNEGSKA (reference sequence). The CDR3 contains 14 residues.